This TCR beta chain was documented in a study of cytotoxic CD8 clonotypes in ibrutinib-treated CLL. Sequenced by immunoSEQ multiplex PCR; TCRdb stores in-frame clones only, minus some. Here the sample spans around 130,000 clones, under 90% being singletons. Germline CDR1 SGHVS, CDR2 FQNEAQ. Trimming stripped 1 base from V and 7 bases from J, with 11 bases between. The CDR3 totals 14 residues. V gene TRBV7-8 combines with J gene TRBJ2-1; a possible D gene is TRBD1 (5 bases). This clonotype was obtained from a human donor with chronic lymphocytic leukemia. The sample here was PBMCs, taken after 24 months of ibrutinib treatment. The CDR3 sequence is CASSLEGVRNEQFF. As DNA, the CDR3 is TGTGCCAGCAGCTTAGAAGGGGTACGAAATGAGCAGTTCTTC.